What follows are 9 T cell receptor beta chains derived from one specimen sequenced in a study of shared clonotypes between healthy human individuals. Assay used: immunoSEQ multiplex PCR; TCRdb lists only in-frame clones, some missing. The sample shows around 430,000 clones, roughly 77% of them seen only once. Source material: PBMCs. These receptors were collected from a woman in her 40s in good health. Some clones in this sample may be carry-over from other donors' samples.

The rearrangement links TRBV13 to TRBJ1-1; D not certain. Trimming cost V 2 bases and J 5 bases, with 9 bases left between them. The CDR3 totals 13 residues. Germline V gene sequence: CDR1 PRHDT, CDR2 FYEKMQ (reference sequence). The CDR3 region is CASSLRVGTEAFF. The CDR3, as DNA: TGTGCCAGCAGCTTAAGAGTCGGGACTGAAGCTTTCTTT.

V gene TRBV4-1 combines with J gene TRBJ1-1; no clear D. CDR3 length: 15 amino acids. V was cut by 4 bases and J by 1 base, with 13 bases left in between. The germline CDR1 and CDR2 sequences are MGHRA and YSYEKL. DNA of the CDR3: TGCGCCAGCAGCCGCCAGGACTCCGGGAACACTGAAGCTTTCTTT. Translation gives CASSRQDSGNTEAFF.

As concerns this clone: Other DNA sequences in the same sample also yield this CDR3. The chain couples TRBV10-3 to TRBJ2-7; D gene unclear. V shed 0 bases and J shed 2 bases, with 8 bases lying between them. The CDR3 loop spans 14 amino acids. Germline CDR1 and CDR2: ENHRY and SYGVKD. This CDR3 is CAISESGSTYEQYF. The CDR3 nucleotides read TGTGCCATCAGTGAGTCCGGCAGCACCTACGAGCAGTACTTC.

V is TRBV9 and J is TRBJ1-2, with TRBD1 matching 11 bases. CDR1 and CDR2 from the germline V gene are SGDLS and YYNGEE. The CDR3 has 15 residues. V trimming: 3 bases; J trimming: 5 bases; junction bases outside the gene matches: 6. The CDR3 DNA reads as TGTGCCAGCAGCGCGGGACAGGGGGTTCAATATGGCTACACCTTC. Its protein product is CASSAGQGVQYGYTF.

The chain combines TRBV28 with TRBJ2-1, with D unresolved. Germline CDR1 is MDHEN and CDR2 is SYDVKM. The length of the CDR3 is 14 residues. V shed 10 bases and J shed 2 bases, with 15 bases lying between them. The CDR3 reads CAIDADTTYNEQFF. The CDR3 DNA reads TGTGCCATCGACGCAGACACTACCTACAATGAGCAGTTCTTC.

The rearrangement links TRBV19 to TRBJ2-1, with 7 bases fitting TRBD2. This CDR3 is 15 amino acids long. The V gene's germline CDR1 is LNHDA and CDR2 SQIVND (reference sequence). J lost 9 bases, V lost 6 bases, and 14 bases had no gene match. CDR3 nucleotides: TGTGCCAGTAGGCCGACTAGCTCAGCGGCGGGTGAGCAGTTCTTC. As protein: CASRPTSSAAGEQFF.

The CDR3 coding sequence is TGTGCCAGCAGGTGGACAGGGGGGACCCAGTACTTC. Protein product: CASRWTGGTQYF. The rearrangement uses TRBV6-1 and TRBJ2-5; 10 bases line up with TRBD1. J gave up 7 bases and V 6 bases, and 2 bases lay outside the gene matches. Per germline, CDR1 MNHNS and CDR2 SASEGT. CDR3 length: 12 amino acids.

CDR3 sequence reads: CATQGQSQETQYF. The CDR3 nucleotides read TGTGCCACCCAGGGACAGTCCCAAGAGACCCAGTACTTC. The chain joins TRBV10-3 to TRBJ2-5, with 7 bases identical to TRBD1. The CDR3 has 13 residues. Unmatched junction bases numbered 6, after V lost 10 bases and J lost 1 base. Germline values: CDR1 ENHRY, CDR2 SYGVKD.

Concerning this clone itself: This probably arose from a read error, given a far larger clone one base away. The chain joins TRBV10-3 to TRBJ2-1; the match to TRBD2 covers 8 bases. CDR3 length: 14 residues. Germline V gives CDR1 ENHRY, CDR2 SYGVKD. J gave up 7 bases and V 11 bases, and 13 bases lay outside the gene matches. The CDR3 region is CAVTPGLGWNEQFF. The CDR3, as DNA: TGTGCCGTCACCCCGGGACTAGGGTGGAATGAGCAGTTCTTC.